Listed below are T cell receptor beta chains from one sample, sequenced in a study of blood T cell repertoires in COVID-19. Data came from immunoSEQ multiplex PCR; TCRdb stores just in-frame clones and leaves some out. The table includes about 200,000 clones, roughly 91% detected once. The material sequenced was peripheral blood. The receptors were sampled from a human donor in a cohort sampled during active COVID-19. Both conserved end residues are part of each CDR3. The D gene is left open where the match is weak. The size entry is marked missing in some rows and otherwise reads once, few, many or a size class.

J gene,V gene,D gene,clone size,CDR3 DNA,CDR3 protein
TRBJ2-7,TRBV15,NA,NA,TGTGCCACCCGACTGGAGGTAGGATCCTACGAGCAGTACTTC,CATRLEVGSYEQYF
TRBJ1-3,TRBV30,NA,NA,TGTGCCTGGAGTGTTTCCCTTTTGCGCTCTGGAAACACCATATATTTT,CAWSVSLLRSGNTIYF
TRBJ1-1,TRBV2,NA,NA,TGTGCCAGCAGTAAACAGGGTTCTGAAGCTTTCTTT,CASSKQGSEAFF
TRBJ2-7,TRBV5-1,TRBD1,NA,TGCGCCAGCAGCCCCACGACAGGGTACGAGCAGTACTTC,CASSPTTGYEQYF
TRBJ2-4,TRBV29-1,TRBD2,once,TGCAGCGTCCGGGAGGTGGTAGCCAAAAACATTCAGTACTTC,CSVREVVAKNIQYF
TRBJ1-2,TRBV18,TRBD1,once,TGTGCCAGCTCCCGGGACAGGTTAGCTGATTATAATGGCTACACCTTC,CASSRDRLADYNGYTF
TRBJ2-7,TRBV10-3,TRBD1,once,TGTGCCACCTCAGGGGGCATAGGCTCCTACGAGCAGTACTTC,CATSGGIGSYEQYF
TRBJ1-5,TRBV5-5,TRBD1,NA,TGTGCCAGCAGCCCCGACAGGGGGCTTTATCAGCCCCAGCATTTT,CASSPDRGLYQPQHF
TRBJ1-4,TRBV6-6,NA,NA,TGTGCCAGCAGTTACTCGACACTTGATGAAAAACTGTTTTTT,CASSYSTLDEKLFF
TRBJ1-1,TRBV6-5,NA,NA,TGTGCCAGCACCCGAGGGCGGATGAACACTGAAGCTTTCTTT,CASTRGRMNTEAFF
TRBJ2-1,TRBV11-3,NA,NA,TGTGCCAGCAGCTTAGATCAGGGAACTTACAATGAGCAGTTCTTC,CASSLDQGTYNEQFF
TRBJ2-5,TRBV19,NA,NA,TGTGCCAGTAGTAAATCAGGTTCAGAGACCCAGTACTTC,CASSKSGSETQYF
TRBJ2-1,TRBV11-2,NA,NA,TGTGCCAGCAGCTTGGACTCGGCGGGTAATGAGCAGTTCTTC,CASSLDSAGNEQFF
TRBJ1-2,TRBV4-1,NA,NA,TGCGCCAGCAGCCAAGAAGACCTCCCTAGCTATGGCTACACCTTC,CASSQEDLPSYGYTF
TRBJ1-2,TRBV5-6,NA,once,TGTGCCAGCAGCCTACTATACAGGGACTATGGCTACACCTTC,CASSLLYRDYGYTF
TRBJ2-1,TRBV6-5,NA,NA,TGTGCCAGCCGCCTAGGATGGTCCTACAATGAGCAGTTCTTC,CASRLGWSYNEQFF
TRBJ2-6,TRBV19,NA,once,TGTGCCAGTGTCGACGGCAGGGGGGCCACTGGGGCCAACGTCCTGACTTTC,CASVDGRGATGANVLTF
TRBJ2-7,TRBV29-1,TRBD2,NA,TGCAGCGTTCCTAGCGGAAACTCCTACGAGCAGTACTTC,CSVPSGNSYEQYF
TRBJ1-4,TRBV18,NA,NA,TGTGCCAGCTCACCCGGGTCTCTAGATGAAAAACTGTTTTTT,CASSPGSLDEKLFF
TRBJ1-1,TRBV4-1,NA,NA,TGCGCCAGCAGCCAAGTCGCGGGGAACACTGAAGCTTTCTTT,CASSQVAGNTEAFF
TRBJ2-3,TRBV5-1,TRBD2,NA,TGCGCCAGCAGCTTGGCGGGAGGAGATACGCAGTATTTT,CASSLAGGDTQYF
TRBJ1-3,TRBV10-2,NA,NA,TGCGCCAGCAGTATCGACAGCAGAAACACCATATATTTT,CASSIDSRNTIYF
TRBJ1-1,TRBV7-9,NA,NA,TGTGCCAGCAGCTCTGGAGGGATACCCACTGAAGCTTTCTTT,CASSSGGIPTEAFF
TRBJ2-7,TRBV5-1,TRBD2,NA,TGCGCCAGCAGCTTGGCCGTAGCTAGCGGGGGGGCTGACGAGCAGTACTTC,CASSLAVASGGADEQYF
TRBJ2-6,TRBV5-1,NA,NA,TGCGCCAGCAGCACACAGGCTCCTGGGGCCAACGTCCTGACTTTC,CASSTQAPGANVLTF
TRBJ1-1,TRBV6-2/TRBV6-3,NA,NA,TGTGCCAGCAGTCAAAGGGCTGGACAGTCCACTGAAGCTTTCTTT,CASSQRAGQSTEAFF